The 26 T cell receptor beta chains reported below all come from one sample, sequenced in a study of shared clonotypes between healthy human individuals (TCRdb year 2020). The library was prepared using the immunoSEQ multiplex PCR assay. TCRdb holds this immuneACCESS table with in-frame rearrangements only. Some clones are missing; in checked studies, unresolved V genes explain under half, and the rest has no known cause. Here the sample has more than 600,000 clones; roughly 94% occur a single time. The biggest ten clones account for about 24% of the sample. CD8 naive samples were CD45RO-negative cells positively selected for CCR7, giving a CD45RA+CCR7+ population that excluded TemRA cells. Material: naive CD8+ T cells sorted from blood. Explained via the paper, the cell subset or site label denotes: CD45RA+CCR7+. The receptors stem from a man aged 25 to 40 in good health.

V is TRBV28 and J is TRBJ2-1; TRBD1 or TRBD2 may be the D gene (5 bases each). Germline V lookup: CDR1 MDHEN, CDR2 SYDVKM. Trimming removed 5 bases from V and 0 bases from J, with 11 bases in between. The CDR3 consists of 15 residues. CDR3 sequence: CASSPGDHSYNEQFF. CDR3 sequence (DNA): TGTGCCAGCAGTCCCGGGGACCACTCCTACAATGAGCAGTTCTTC.

The chain links TRBV7-2 to TRBJ2-1; the D gene is possibly TRBD2 (6 bases). V lost 5 bases and J lost 9, with 17 bases in between. Germline V CDR1 and CDR2: SGHTA, FQGNSA. This CDR3 comprises 14 residues. The CDR3: CASSLTTSTIEQFF. As DNA, the CDR3 is TGTGCCAGCAGCCTGACGACTAGTACGATTGAGCAGTTCTTC. Full variable domain (outside the CDR3, taken from reference TRBV7-2 and TRBJ2-1): GAGVSQSPSNKVTEKGKDVELRCDPISGHTALYWYRQSLGQGLEFLIYFQGNSAPDKSGLPSDRFSAERTGGSVSTLTIQRTQQEDSAVYLCASSLTTSTIEQFFGPGTRLTVL.

This rearrangement joins TRBV14 to TRBJ2-7; D gene unclear. The germline CDR1 and CDR2 sequences are SGHDN and FVKESK. Trimming shortened V by 1 base and J by 6 bases, and 10 bases separated the two germline ends. The CDR3 is made up of 13 amino acids. CDR3 DNA sequence: TGTGCCAGCAGCCAAGCTATTAACGGCGAGCAGTACTTC. Amino acid sequence: CASSQAINGEQYF.

This clone was counted once. V and J are TRBV4-3 and TRBJ2-5; TRBD1 is a possible D gene (5 bases). The CDR3 loop spans 14 amino acids. Germline CDR1 and CDR2: LGHNA and YSLEER. The germline V and J ends were trimmed by 4 bases and 1 base, with 10 bases remaining between them. CDR3 nucleotide sequence: TGCGCCAGCAGCCGAGCAAGGGGCCAAGAGACCCAGTACTTC. As protein: CASSRARGQETQYF.

The table lists this clone with a few counts. This chain joins TRBV4-1 and TRBJ2-7, with 10 nucleotides matching TRBD2. V gave up 1 base and J gave up 3 bases; unmatched junction bases: 3. Germline CDR1 is MGHRA and CDR2 is YSYEKL. This CDR3 is 15 amino acids long. Here the CDR3 reads CASSQVLAGGYEQYF. The DNA for the CDR3 is TGCGCCAGCAGCCAAGTGTTAGCGGGAGGCTACGAGCAGTACTTC.

The chain carries TRBV28 and TRBJ2-7, with D tentatively TRBD1 (6 bases). The V gene's germline CDR1 is MDHEN and CDR2 SYDVKM. The CDR3 has 11 residues. The V and J ends lost 7 bases and 6 bases respectively, with 10 bases between them. The CDR3 sequence is CASTRGTEQYF. The CDR3, as DNA: TGTGCCAGCACGAGGGGGACCGAGCAGTACTTC. The full variable domain, with the rest looked up from reference TRBV28 and TRBJ2-7, is DVKVTQSSRYLVKRTGEKVFLECVQDMDHENMFWYRQDPGLGLRLIYFSYDVKMKEKGDIPEGYSVSREKKERFSLILESASTNQTSMYLCASTRGTEQYFGPGTRLTVT.

The CDR3 spells CASSFQDRALNTEAFF. DNA for the CDR3: TGTGCCAGCAGCTTCCAAGACAGGGCACTGAACACTGAAGCTTTCTTT. V gene TRBV7-9 combines with J gene TRBJ1-1, with TRBD1 matching 7 bases. V lost 3 bases, J lost 0 bases, and 7 bases stayed unmatched. Per germline, CDR1 SEHNR and CDR2 FQNEAQ (reference sequence). The CDR3 runs to 16 residues.

The chain has TRBV7-8 and TRBJ2-1, with 10 bases lining up with TRBD2. The V and J ends lost 3 bases and 7 bases, in that order; junction bases with no gene match: 9. This CDR3 is 16 amino acids long. Germline V CDR1 and CDR2: SGHVS, FQNEAQ. The CDR3 sequence: CASSFPSGSAPNEQFF. In DNA, the CDR3 is TGTGCCAGCAGCTTCCCTAGCGGGAGCGCCCCAAATGAGCAGTTCTTC.

J is TRBJ1-4 and V is TRBV7-9; D may be TRBD1 (6 bases). The V gene lost 4 bases and the J gene lost 5 bases, with 8 bases spanning the gap. Germline loops: CDR1 SEHNR, CDR2 FQNEAQ (reference sequence). This CDR3 has 13 residues. The CDR3 spells CASSSGQNEKLFF. For the CDR3, the DNA is TGTGCCAGCAGCTCAGGACAGAATGAAAAACTGTTTTTT.

The chain joins TRBV27 to TRBJ2-7, with 8 bases aligning to TRBD2. J was trimmed by 0 bases and V by 5 bases; bases with no gene match: 6. The CDR3 is made up of 15 amino acids. Germline CDR1 and CDR2: MNHEY and SMNVEV (reference sequence). CDR3 residues: CASSPRLASSYEQYF. The CDR3 coding sequence is TGTGCCAGCAGTCCCCGACTAGCGAGCTCCTACGAGCAGTACTTC.

The V gene is TRBV29-1, the J gene TRBJ2-7, with 9 bases lining up with TRBD1. Germline loops: CDR1 SQVTM, CDR2 ANQGSEA. V lost 5 bases to trimming and J lost 3 bases; unmatched junction nucleotides: 8. The CDR3 has 14 residues. The CDR3 DNA follows: TGCAGCGTTCGAAAGCCGGGACAGGGCTACGAGCAGTACTTC. Protein: CSVRKPGQGYEQYF.

The chain has TRBV9 and TRBJ1-1, with D tentatively TRBD1 (6 bases). The CDR3 runs 14 residues. Per germline, CDR1 SGDLS and CDR2 YYNGEE. V shed 3 bases and J shed 0 bases, with 9 bases lying between them. CDR3 residues: CASSDGQLNTEAFF. Here the CDR3 DNA reads TGTGCCAGCAGCGATGGACAGTTGAACACTGAAGCTTTCTTT.

V and J are TRBV7-9 and TRBJ1-4; 9 nucleotides align to TRBD1. V lost 4 bases to trimming and J lost 11 bases; unmatched junction nucleotides: 11. The length of the CDR3 is 15 residues. CDR1 and CDR2 from the germline V gene are SEHNR and FQNEAQ (reference sequence). CDR3 sequence: CASSSSPGTGFKLFF. In DNA, the CDR3 is TGTGCCAGCAGCTCTAGTCCCGGGACAGGGTTTAAACTGTTTTTT.

The chain joins TRBV28 to TRBJ1-1; maybe TRBD1 (6 bases). Germline V lookup: CDR1 MDHEN, CDR2 SYDVKM. Trimming took 1 base from V and 7 from J, leaving 13 bases between them. The CDR3 sequence is 14 residues long. In nucleotides, the CDR3 is TGTGCCAGCAGTTTATTTCGACAGGAGGGTGAAGCTTTCTTT. Protein product: CASSLFRQEGEAFF.

CDR3 DNA: TGCAGCGTTGAAGATGGCGCCTATGCTTACTTC. As protein: CSVEDGAYAYF. This sequence joins TRBV29-1 and TRBJ2-7; no clear D gene. V was cut by 0 bases and J by 13 bases, with 13 bases left in between. Germline lookup yields CDR1 SQVTM and CDR2 ANQGSEA. The CDR3 loop spans 11 amino acids.

In the case of this clone: Other DNA variants within this sample encode the same CDR3. The genes are TRBV5-4 and TRBJ1-1, with D possibly being TRBD1 (5 bases). The CDR3 extends over 12 amino acids. Germline V gives CDR1 SGHNT, CDR2 YYREEE (reference sequence). V was pared by 2 bases and J by 5 bases, with 7 bases between. The CDR3 nucleotides read TGTGCCAGCAGCTTTGGGGGGACTGAAGCTTTCTTT. It yields the protein CASSFGGTEAFF.

V and J are TRBV19 and TRBJ2-7; D remains unclear. The CDR3 runs to 14 residues. CDR1 is LNHDA, CDR2 SQIVND, per germline (reference sequence). Trimming took 5 bases from V and 0 from J, leaving 11 bases between them. The DNA of the CDR3 is TGTGCCAGTAGTTACCGGGTACACTCCTACGAGCAGTACTTC. This encodes CASSYRVHSYEQYF.

Concerning this clone itself: This CDR3 is also generated by other DNA sequences in the sample. This rearrangement joins TRBV27 to TRBJ2-3; 9 positions match TRBD2. Germline V gene data show CDR1 as MNHEY and CDR2 as SMNVEV (reference sequence). The ends lost 8 bases at V and 0 bases at J; junction bases unmatched: 6. The CDR3 is made up of 15 amino acids. CDR3 sequence (DNA): TGTGCCAGCCGTCGACTAGCGGCTAGCACAGATACGCAGTATTTT. This sequence encodes CASRRLAASTDTQYF.

This sequence joins TRBV7-9 and TRBJ2-2; no clear D. The CDR3 has 11 amino acids. CDR1 and CDR2 from the germline V gene are SEHNR and FQNEAQ (reference sequence). V dropped 5 bases and J dropped 6 bases, with 4 bases sitting between them. As DNA, the CDR3 is TGTGCCAGCAGCCCGCCCGGGGAGCTGTTTTTT. It translates to CASSPPGELFF.

The chain links TRBV19 to TRBJ2-1; TRBD2 is a possible D gene (6 bases). V gave up 6 bases and J gave up 6 bases, with 15 bases separating them. This CDR3 contains 14 residues. Germline CDR1 is LNHDA and CDR2 is SQIVND (reference sequence). CDR3 sequence reads: CASSPAQGGNEQFF. The CDR3, as DNA: TGTGCCAGTAGCCCCGCCCAGGGAGGCAATGAGCAGTTCTTC.

This clone came up a few times. The chain employs TRBV7-9 and TRBJ1-1, with D possibly matching TRBD1 (5 bases). Germline V lookup: CDR1 SEHNR, CDR2 FQNEAQ (reference sequence). V shed 4 bases and J shed 2 bases, with 11 bases lying between them. The CDR3 runs 14 residues. DNA for the CDR3: TGTGCCAGCAGCTGGGGGACGGGAAACACTGAAGCTTTCTTT. Residues: CASSWGTGNTEAFF.

This clone is a singleton in its sample. The V gene is TRBV2, the J gene TRBJ2-7; D might be TRBD2 (6 bases). The CDR3 extends over 14 amino acids. Germline CDR1 is SNHLY and CDR2 is FYNNEI. The germline V and J ends were trimmed by 4 bases and 1 base, with 11 bases remaining between them. In DNA form, the CDR3 reads TGTGCCAGCAGTGCGGAGGGAGGATCCTACGAGCAGTACTTC. Protein product: CASSAEGGSYEQYF.

The chain recombines TRBV7-9 with TRBJ1-2, with a weak D call TRBD1 (6 bases). The CDR3 is 12 amino acids. Trimming left V 5 bases short and J 5 bases short, with 9 bases between. CDR1 is SEHNR, CDR2 FQNEAQ, per germline (reference sequence). The CDR3, as DNA: TGTGCCAGCAGCGGACAGAAATATGGCTACACCTTC. It codes for CASSGQKYGYTF. Based on the CDR3 plus reference TRBV7-9 and TRBJ1-2, the full variable domain is DTGVSQNPRHKITKRGQNVTFRCDPISEHNRLYWYRQTLGQGPEFLTYFQNEAQLEKSRLLSDRFSAERPKGSFSTLEIQRTEQGDSAMYLCASSGQKYGYTFGSGTRLTVV.

This chain links TRBV9 with TRBJ2-3, with no clear D. Germline V gene lookup returns CDR1 SGDLS and CDR2 YYNGEE. Trimming took 0 bases from V and 1 from J, leaving 6 bases between them. This CDR3 region has 14 residues. The CDR3 region is CASSVVVGTDTQYF. The CDR3 DNA reads as TGTGCCAGCAGCGTAGTTGTGGGCACAGATACGCAGTATTTT.

This chain joins TRBV19 and TRBJ2-7, with TRBD1 matching 8 bases. CDR3 length equals 15 residues. CDR1 is LNHDA, CDR2 SQIVND, per germline (reference sequence). The junction had 11 bases not matched to a gene; V was cut back by 6 bases and J by 4 bases. CDR3 nucleotides: TGTGCCAGTAGACCTTACTCAGGGGGCGCATACGAGCAGTACTTC. It encodes CASRPYSGGAYEQYF.

In the case of this clone: The CDR3 carries no conserved terminal phenylalanine or tryptophan, so it likely arises from a read error. This chain connects TRBV5-6 to TRBJ1-2; tentative D call: TRBD1 (5 bases). The CDR3 is 14 residues long. The V end was cut by 4 bases, the J end by 2 bases, with 12 bases between. From germline, CDR1 is SGHDT and CDR2 YYEEEE. CDR3 nucleotides: TGTGCCAGCAGCACCCAGGGCCCAAACTATGGCTACACCATC. Translated: CASSTQGPNYGYTI.